These 27 T cell receptor beta chains were sequenced from one sample in a study of CD8 T cells in ankylosing spondylitis. TCRdb analysed the 5' RACE reads with MiXCR anew, one entry per CDR3 protein. The sample consists of over 110,000 distinct CDR3 sequences, about 8% of them appearing once. Sequencing input: synovial fluid, either unsorted or a sorted T cell fraction (not recorded which). These receptor sequences come from a male donor with ankylosing spondylitis.

This clonotype was observed many times. V and J are TRBV5-1 and TRBJ2-3; TRBD2 might be the D (5 bases). The germline V gene encodes CDR1 SGHRS and CDR2 YFSETQ. The CDR3 runs 12 residues. The ends were cut back, 5 bases at V and 5 bases at J, with 9 bases in the middle. In DNA form, the CDR3 reads TGCGCCAGCAGGTGGGCGGGAGATACGCAGTATTTT. Amino acid sequence: CASRWAGDTQYF. The full variable domain, rest sourced from reference TRBV5-1 and TRBJ2-3, is KAGVTQTPRYLIKTRGQQVTLSCSPISGHRSVSWYQQTPGQGLQFLFEYFSETQRNKGNFPGRFSGRQFSNSRSEMNVSTLELGDSALYLCASRWAGDTQYFGPGTRLTVL.

This chain joins TRBV11-2 and TRBJ2-2; perhaps TRBD2 as D (5 bases). The V and J ends lost 1 base and 7 bases respectively, with 22 bases between them. The germline V gene has CDR1 SGHAT and CDR2 FQNNGV. The CDR3 has 18 amino acids. The CDR3 region has the DNA TGTGCCAGCAGCTTAGTCGGCGGGCTAGCAGGAATCGTCGGGGAGCTGTTTTTT. It translates to CASSLVGGLAGIVGELFF. The variable domain in full, with the rest retrieved from reference TRBV11-2 and TRBJ2-2, is EAGVAQSPRYKIIEKRQSVAFWCNPISGHATLYWYQQILGQGPKLLIQFQNNGVVDDSQLPKDRFSAERLKGVDSTLKIQPAKLEDSAVYLCASSLVGGLAGIVGELFFGEGSRLTVL.

This clonotype was found many times. The V call is TRBV7-2, the J call TRBJ1-2; weak D call: TRBD1 (5 bases). The V end was cut by 5 bases, the J end by 4 bases, with 14 bases between. The CDR3 has 14 amino acids. The germline V gene encodes CDR1 SGHTA and CDR2 FQGNSA. The CDR3 bases are TGTGCCAGCAGCCCGTACGGGGCGGGCTATGGCTACACCTTC. Translation gives CASSPYGAGYGYTF. Combining the CDR3 with reference TRBV7-2 and TRBJ1-2 gives the whole variable domain GAGVSQSPSNKVTEKGKDVELRCDPISGHTALYWYRQSLGQGLEFLIYFQGNSAPDKSGLPSDRFSAERTGGSVSTLTIQRTQQEDSAVYLCASSPYGAGYGYTFGSGTRLTVV.

The sample holds many counts of this clonotype. The V and J genes are TRBV12-3 or TRBV12-4 and TRBJ2-1; 8 bases map to TRBD1. With 7 bases clipped from V and 6 bases from J, the junction kept 8 bases outside the gene matches. The CDR3 extends over 14 amino acids. The CDR3 loop reads CASKRTGTLNEQFF. The CDR3 DNA follows: TGTGCCAGCAAGAGGACAGGGACCCTCAATGAGCAGTTCTTC.

V gene TRBV20-1 combines with J gene TRBJ1-5, with D maybe TRBD1 (6 bases). Between the trimmed V and J ends, which lost 6 bases and 7 bases, there was a span of 13 bases. Germline V gene lookup returns CDR1 DFQATT and CDR2 SNEGSKA (reference sequence). The CDR3 extends over 12 amino acids. The CDR3 loop is CSAGRTEQPQHF. In DNA form, the CDR3 reads TGCAGTGCGGGCCGGACAGAGCAGCCCCAGCATTTT.

This clonotype was recorded many times. The chain uses TRBV18 and TRBJ2-3, with 9 bases lining up with TRBD1. Germline V gives CDR1 KGHSH, CDR2 LQKENI. CDR3 length: 15 amino acids. V trimming: 3 bases; J trimming: 0 bases; junction bases outside the gene matches: 1. CDR3 sequence (DNA): TGTGCCAGCTCACCGGGACAGGGTAGCACAGATACGCAGTATTTT. Residues: CASSPGQGSTDTQYF.

This clonotype was detected ten times or more. V is TRBV7-8 and J is TRBJ2-2; D might be TRBD1 (5 bases). The CDR3 is made up of 17 amino acids. CDR1 is SGHVS and CDR2 is FQNEAQ in the germline V gene. The V and J ends lost 2 bases and 0 bases respectively, with 13 bases between them. This CDR3 is CASSLPWGVSNTGELFF. The CDR3 DNA reads TGTGCCAGCAGCTTACCTTGGGGCGTATCGAACACCGGGGAGCTGTTTTTT.

The chain is built from TRBV7-6 and TRBJ1-4, with D tentatively TRBD1 (6 bases). The CDR3 contains 18 residues. Germline CDR1 SGHVS, CDR2 FNYEAQ. Trimming removed 1 base from V and 7 bases from J, with 22 bases in between. The CDR3 sequence is CASSLEVLGGSSVEKLFF. The CDR3 DNA follows: TGTGCCAGCAGCTTAGAGGTCCTGGGGGGCAGTAGTGTTGAAAAACTGTTTTTT. Full variable domain (remainder filled in from reference TRBV7-6 and TRBJ1-4): GAGVSQSPRYKVTKRGQDVALRCDPISGHVSLYWYRQALGQGPEFLTYFNYEAQQDKSGLPNDRFSAERPEGSISTLTIQRTEQRDSAMYRCASSLEVLGGSSVEKLFFGSGTQLSVL.

This clonotype was recorded many times. The chain combines TRBV11-2 with TRBJ1-2; weak D call: TRBD1 (5 bases). The CDR3 sequence is 14 residues long. From germline, CDR1 is SGHAT and CDR2 FQNNGV. Trimming left V 3 bases short and J 6 bases short, with 14 bases between. The CDR3 protein is CASSLSQGTNGYTF. Here the CDR3 DNA reads TGTGCCAGCAGCTTGTCTCAGGGAACCAATGGCTACACCTTC.

This clonotype occurred a few times. V is TRBV10-3 and J is TRBJ1-2; maybe TRBD1 (5 bases). The V end was cut by 7 bases, the J end by 4 bases, with 13 bases between. Germline V gene data show CDR1 as ENHRY and CDR2 as SYGVKD. The CDR3 covers 13 residues. The CDR3: CAITGDSLYGYTF. CDR3 in DNA: TGTGCCATCACGGGGGACTCCCTCTATGGCTACACCTTC.

At least ten counts were recorded for this clonotype. The chain combines TRBV5-1 with TRBJ2-1; D gene unclear. Germline loops: CDR1 SGHRS, CDR2 YFSETQ. Trimming took 1 base from V and 0 from J, leaving 11 bases between them. The CDR3 is 16 amino acids. The CDR3 sequence: CASSLNPSDSYNEQFF. CDR3 DNA sequence: TGCGCCAGCAGCTTGAACCCCTCCGACTCCTACAATGAGCAGTTCTTC.

At least ten counts were recorded for this clonotype. The rearrangement uses TRBV5-1 and TRBJ2-7; weak D call: TRBD2 (8 bases). CDR1 is SGHRS, CDR2 YFSETQ, per germline. Trimming shortened V by 3 bases and J by 6 bases, and 34 bases separated the two germline ends. This CDR3 region has 20 residues. CDR3 region: CASSWTGRGGVSGKQGEQYF. The CDR3 coding sequence is TGCGCCAGCAGCTGGACAGGTCGGGGTGGAGTTAGCGGGAAGCAAGGCGAGCAGTACTTC.

The chain uses TRBV9 and TRBJ2-1, with 9 bases aligning to TRBD2. Germline V gene lookup returns CDR1 SGDLS and CDR2 YYNGEE. V lost 0 bases and J lost 5; bases outside the gene matches: 9. The CDR3 consists of 17 residues. CDR3 in DNA: TGTGCCAGCAGCGTAGGCCTAGCGGGAACGATAGACAATGAGCAGTTCTTC. Translated, it gives CASSVGLAGTIDNEQFF.

This clonotype was picked up many times. The rearrangement links TRBV5-5 to TRBJ2-2, with 10 bases that match TRBD1. The CDR3 consists of 14 residues. V shed 4 bases and J 3 bases; nucleotides not matched to a gene: 0. Germline V CDR1 and CDR2: SGHKS, YYEKEE (reference sequence). CDR3 DNA: TGTGCCAGCAGCGGGACAGGGGACACCGGGGAGCTGTTTTTT. Protein: CASSGTGDTGELFF. The full variable domain, with the rest looked up from reference TRBV5-5 and TRBJ2-2, is DAGVTQSPTHLIKTRGQQVTLRCSPISGHKSVSWYQQVLGQGPQFIFQYYEKEERGRGNFPDRFSARQFPNYSSELNVNALLLGDSALYLCASSGTGDTGELFFGEGSRLTVL.

This clonotype showed up many times. This rearrangement joins TRBV16 to TRBJ2-1, with TRBD2 identical over 16 bases. Looked up from germline, CDR1 is KGHSY and CDR2 is FQNENV. The CDR3 contains 19 residues. J was trimmed by 2 bases and V by 3 bases; bases with no gene match: 7. The CDR3 loop is CASSQSGLAGGPPYNEQFF. CDR3 sequence (DNA): TGTGCCAGCAGCCAGTCGGGACTAGCGGGAGGGCCCCCCTACAATGAGCAGTTCTTC.

V gene TRBV27 combines with J gene TRBJ2-7; 7 bases are shared with TRBD1. Trimming cost V 1 base and J 3 bases; bases outside gene matches: 6. Germline CDR1 MNHEY, CDR2 SMNVEV (reference sequence). The CDR3 is 15 residues long. CDR3 loop: CASSLLGRGLYEQYF. CDR3 nucleotide sequence: TGTGCCAGCAGTTTATTAGGTAGGGGGCTCTACGAGCAGTACTTC.

The chain combines TRBV12-3 or TRBV12-4 with TRBJ1-5; TRBD1 is a possible D gene (5 bases). The V end was cut by 3 bases, the J end by 7 bases, with 13 bases between. CDR3 length: 14 amino acids. CDR3 region: CASSLVGGIQPQHF. The CDR3 nucleotides are TGTGCCAGCAGTTTGGTTGGGGGAATCCAGCCCCAGCATTTT.

The rearrangement links TRBV5-1 to TRBJ1-2; 8 bases line up with TRBD1. This CDR3 has 15 amino acids. The trim removed 2 bases at V and 5 bases at J, leaving 8 bases unmatched. Germline V gives CDR1 SGHRS, CDR2 YFSETQ. CDR3 coding DNA: TGCGCCAGCAGCTTAGATTTGGACAGGGAGTATGGCTACACCTTC. This codes for CASSLDLDREYGYTF. Drawing the rest from reference TRBV5-1 and TRBJ1-2, the complete variable domain is KAGVTQTPRYLIKTRGQQVTLSCSPISGHRSVSWYQQTPGQGLQFLFEYFSETQRNKGNFPGRFSGRQFSNSRSEMNVSTLELGDSALYLCASSLDLDREYGYTFGSGTRLTVV.

This clonotype was observed a few times. The V gene is TRBV7-3, the J gene TRBJ1-2; possibly TRBD1 for D (5 bases). Germline V gene data show CDR1 as SGHTA and CDR2 as FQGTGA. Between the trimmed V and J ends, which lost 1 base and 2 bases, there was a span of 11 bases. The CDR3 has 15 residues. CDR3 in amino acids: CASSLNGGLNYGYTF. In DNA form, the CDR3 reads TGTGCCAGCAGCTTAAACGGGGGTTTAAACTATGGCTACACCTTC.

This clonotype showed up many times. The V gene is TRBV7-2, the J gene TRBJ2-5; TRBD2 aligns across 11 bases. The ends lost 3 bases at V and 4 bases at J; junction bases unmatched: 4. CDR3 length: 15 residues. The germline V gene has CDR1 SGHTA and CDR2 FQGNSA. CDR3 loop: CASSFSGRVSETQYF. For the CDR3, the DNA is TGTGCCAGCAGCTTTAGCGGGAGGGTTTCAGAGACCCAGTACTTC.

The table lists this clonotype with many counts. V and J are TRBV9 and TRBJ1-6; D might be TRBD1 (6 bases). V lost 0 bases and J lost 8, with 12 bases in between. The CDR3 has 15 residues. CDR1 is SGDLS, CDR2 YYNGEE, per germline. The DNA for the CDR3 is TGTGCCAGCAGCGTAGGAGGGGGAGTTGATTCACCCCTCCACTTT. It specifies CASSVGGGVDSPLHF.

The rearrangement links TRBV6-4 to TRBJ1-2; D remains ambiguous. The CDR3 spans 14 residues. V dropped 6 bases and J dropped 8 bases, with 19 bases sitting between them. The germline gives CDR1 MRHNA, CDR2 SNTAGT. The CDR3 DNA reads as TGTGCCAGCAGAGAGTCCTCTCTCTCGGGGGGCTACACCTTC. It yields the protein CASRESSLSGGYTF.

By sample share, this clonotype is medium-sized. The V and J genes are TRBV29-1 and TRBJ1-3, with TRBD1 matching over 8 bases. CDR3 size: 15 residues. With V trimmed by 8 bases and J by 2 bases, 11 bases remained unmatched. Germline V CDR1 and CDR2: SQVTM, ANQGSEA. The chain's CDR3 is CSTGWQGAAGNTIYF. In DNA, the CDR3 is TGCAGCACTGGTTGGCAGGGGGCAGCTGGAAACACCATATATTTT.

This clonotype has at least ten counts. The CDR3 spells CASNKGSNYGYTF. CDR3 DNA: TGCGCCAGCAACAAGGGGTCTAACTATGGCTACACCTTC. The gene calls are TRBV5-1 and TRBJ1-2; weak D call: TRBD1 (5 bases). This CDR3 spans 13 amino acids. Trimming took 6 bases from V and 0 from J, leaving 9 bases between them. Germline loops: CDR1 SGHRS, CDR2 YFSETQ.

Ten or more counts support this clonotype. The V gene is TRBV18, the J gene TRBJ2-7, with 7 nucleotides matching TRBD1. Germline V gives CDR1 KGHSH, CDR2 LQKENI. Trimming cost V 5 bases and J 3 bases; bases outside gene matches: 7. CDR3 length: 14 amino acids. CDR3 in amino acids: CASSIYGTDYEQYF. Here the CDR3 DNA reads TGTGCCAGCTCAATCTATGGGACAGACTACGAGCAGTACTTC.

This clonotype was seen at least ten times. The chain recombines TRBV25-1 with TRBJ2-7; no firm D call. This CDR3 is 15 amino acids long. Between the trimmed V and J ends, which lost 5 bases and 3 bases, there was a span of 17 bases. Germline assignment: CDR1 MGHDK and CDR2 SYGVNS. In DNA form, the CDR3 reads TGTGCCAGCAGTCCATCCGACGGGTGGAACTACGAGCAGTACTTC. Translating it yields CASSPSDGWNYEQYF.

This clonotype was detected ten times or more. This sequence joins TRBV18 and TRBJ2-1; 9 positions agree with TRBD1. The ends lost 6 bases at V and 7 bases at J; junction bases unmatched: 7. The germline CDR1 and CDR2 sequences are KGHSH and LQKENI. The CDR3 sequence is 14 residues long. CDR3 in DNA: TGTGCCAGCTCCCGGGACAGGGCGGGAAATGAGCAGTTCTTC. This gives the protein CASSRDRAGNEQFF.